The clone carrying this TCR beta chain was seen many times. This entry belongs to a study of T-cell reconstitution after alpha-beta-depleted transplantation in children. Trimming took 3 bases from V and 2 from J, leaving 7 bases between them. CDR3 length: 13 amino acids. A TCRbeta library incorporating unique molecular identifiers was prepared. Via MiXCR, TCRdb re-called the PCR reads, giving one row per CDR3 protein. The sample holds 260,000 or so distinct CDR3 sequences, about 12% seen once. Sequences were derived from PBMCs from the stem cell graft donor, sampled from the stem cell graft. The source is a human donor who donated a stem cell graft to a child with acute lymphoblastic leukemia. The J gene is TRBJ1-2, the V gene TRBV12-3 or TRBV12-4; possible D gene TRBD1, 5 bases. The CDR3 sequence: CASSFQGNYGYTF. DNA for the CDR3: TGTGCCAGCAGTTTCCAGGGCAACTATGGCTACACCTTC.